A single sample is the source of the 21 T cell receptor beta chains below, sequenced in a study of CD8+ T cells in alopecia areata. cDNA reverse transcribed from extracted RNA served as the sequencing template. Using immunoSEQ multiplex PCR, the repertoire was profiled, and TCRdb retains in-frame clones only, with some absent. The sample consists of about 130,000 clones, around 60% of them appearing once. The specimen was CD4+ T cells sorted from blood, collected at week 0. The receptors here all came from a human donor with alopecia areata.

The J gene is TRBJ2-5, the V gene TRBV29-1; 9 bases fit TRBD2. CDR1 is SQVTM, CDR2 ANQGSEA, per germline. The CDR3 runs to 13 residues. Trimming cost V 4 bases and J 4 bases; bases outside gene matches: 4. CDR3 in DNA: TGCAGCGTTGGCCGACTAGCGGCAGAGACCCAGTACTTC. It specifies CSVGRLAAETQYF.

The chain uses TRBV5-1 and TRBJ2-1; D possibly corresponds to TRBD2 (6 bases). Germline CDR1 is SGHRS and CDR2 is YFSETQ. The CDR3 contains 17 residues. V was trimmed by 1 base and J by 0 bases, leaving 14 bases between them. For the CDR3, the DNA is TGCGCCAGCAGCTTGAATCCGCCGACTAGCTCCTACAATGAGCAGTTCTTC. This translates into CASSLNPPTSSYNEQFF.

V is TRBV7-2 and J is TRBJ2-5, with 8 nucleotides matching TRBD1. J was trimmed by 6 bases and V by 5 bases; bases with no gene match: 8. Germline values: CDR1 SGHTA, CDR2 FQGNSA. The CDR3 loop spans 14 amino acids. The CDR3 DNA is TGTGCCAGCAGCACGGGACAGGCGTTTCAGACCCAGTACTTC. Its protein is CASSTGQAFQTQYF.

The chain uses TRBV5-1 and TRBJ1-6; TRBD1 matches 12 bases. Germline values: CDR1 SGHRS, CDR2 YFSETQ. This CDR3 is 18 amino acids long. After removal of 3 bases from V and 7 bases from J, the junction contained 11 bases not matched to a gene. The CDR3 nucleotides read TGCGCCAGCAGCTCAGGGACAGGGGGCCGTGGACCCAATTCACCCCTCCACTTT. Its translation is CASSSGTGGRGPNSPLHF.

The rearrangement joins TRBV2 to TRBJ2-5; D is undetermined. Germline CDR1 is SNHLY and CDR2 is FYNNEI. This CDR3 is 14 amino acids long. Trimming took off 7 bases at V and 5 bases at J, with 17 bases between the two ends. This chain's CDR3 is CASTQDPGRETQYF. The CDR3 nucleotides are TGTGCCAGCACCCAGGACCCCGGGCGGGAGACCCAGTACTTC.

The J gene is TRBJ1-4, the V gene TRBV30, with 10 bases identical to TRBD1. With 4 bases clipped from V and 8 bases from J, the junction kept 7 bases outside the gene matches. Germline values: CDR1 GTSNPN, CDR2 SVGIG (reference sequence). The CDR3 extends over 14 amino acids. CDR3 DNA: TGTGCCTGGACCAACGGACAGGGGGGGGAAAAACTGTTTTTT. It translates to CAWTNGQGGEKLFF. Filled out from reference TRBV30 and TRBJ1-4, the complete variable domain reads SQTIHQWPATLVQPVGSPLSLECTVEGTSNPNLYWYRQAAGRGLQLLFYSVGIGQISSEVPQNLSASRPQDRQFILSSKKLLLSDSGFYLCAWTNGQGGEKLFFGSGTQLSVL.

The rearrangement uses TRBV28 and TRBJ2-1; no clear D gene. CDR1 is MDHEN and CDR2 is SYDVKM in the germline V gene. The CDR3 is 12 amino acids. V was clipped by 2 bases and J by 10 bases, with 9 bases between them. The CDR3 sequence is CASSLARREQFF. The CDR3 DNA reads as TGTGCCAGCAGTTTAGCAAGACGGGAGCAGTTCTTC.

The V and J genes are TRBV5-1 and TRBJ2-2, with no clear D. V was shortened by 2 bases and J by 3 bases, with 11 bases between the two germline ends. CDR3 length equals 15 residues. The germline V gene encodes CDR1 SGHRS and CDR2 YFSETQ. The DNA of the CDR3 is TGCGCCAGCAGCTTAAATGCACCTGACACCGGGGAGCTGTTTTTT. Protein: CASSLNAPDTGELFF. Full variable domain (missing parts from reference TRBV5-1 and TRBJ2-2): KAGVTQTPRYLIKTRGQQVTLSCSPISGHRSVSWYQQTPGQGLQFLFEYFSETQRNKGNFPGRFSGRQFSNSRSEMNVSTLELGDSALYLCASSLNAPDTGELFFGEGSRLTVL.

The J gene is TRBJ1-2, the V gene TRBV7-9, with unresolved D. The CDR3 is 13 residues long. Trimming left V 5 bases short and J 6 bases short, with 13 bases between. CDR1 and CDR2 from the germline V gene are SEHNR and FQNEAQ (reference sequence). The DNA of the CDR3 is TGTGCCAGCAGCCGGGAGGGCGGTGATGGCTACACCTTC. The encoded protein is CASSREGGDGYTF.

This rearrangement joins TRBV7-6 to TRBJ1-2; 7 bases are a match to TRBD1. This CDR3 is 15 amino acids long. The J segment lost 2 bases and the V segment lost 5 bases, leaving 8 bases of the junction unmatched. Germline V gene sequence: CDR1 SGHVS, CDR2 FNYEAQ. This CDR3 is CASSLNRGGNYGYTF. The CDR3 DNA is TGTGCCAGCAGCCTAAACAGGGGTGGGAACTATGGCTACACCTTC.

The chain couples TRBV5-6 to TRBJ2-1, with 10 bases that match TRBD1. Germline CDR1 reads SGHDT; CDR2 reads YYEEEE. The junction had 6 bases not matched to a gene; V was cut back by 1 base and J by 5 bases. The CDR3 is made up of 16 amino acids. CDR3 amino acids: CASSLLGDRGNNEQFF. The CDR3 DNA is TGTGCCAGCAGCTTGTTGGGGGACAGGGGAAACAATGAGCAGTTCTTC. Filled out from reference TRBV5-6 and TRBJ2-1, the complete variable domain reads DAGVTQSPTHLIKTRGQQVTLRCSPKSGHDTVSWYQQALGQGPQFIFQYYEEEERQRGNFPDRFSGHQFPNYSSELNVNALLLGDSALYLCASSLLGDRGNNEQFFGPGTRLTVL.

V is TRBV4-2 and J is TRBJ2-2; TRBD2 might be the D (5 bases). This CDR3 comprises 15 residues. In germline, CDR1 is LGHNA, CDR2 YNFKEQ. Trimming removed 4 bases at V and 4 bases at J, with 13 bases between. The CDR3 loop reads CASSPSPGVTGELFF. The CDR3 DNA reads TGTGCCAGCAGCCCCTCCCCCGGGGTCACCGGGGAGCTGTTTTTT.

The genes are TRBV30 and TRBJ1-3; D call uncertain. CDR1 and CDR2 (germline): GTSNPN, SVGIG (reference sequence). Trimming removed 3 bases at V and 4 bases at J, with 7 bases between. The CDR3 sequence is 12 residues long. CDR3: CAWRLIGNTIYF. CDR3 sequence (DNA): TGTGCCTGGAGGTTGATCGGAAACACCATATATTTT.

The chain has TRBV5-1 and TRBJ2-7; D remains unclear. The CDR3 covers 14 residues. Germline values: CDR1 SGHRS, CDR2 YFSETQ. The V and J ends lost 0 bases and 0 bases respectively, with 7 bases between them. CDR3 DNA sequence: TGCGCCAGCAGCTTGGTAGAAAGCTCCTACGAGCAGTACTTC. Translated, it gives CASSLVESSYEQYF. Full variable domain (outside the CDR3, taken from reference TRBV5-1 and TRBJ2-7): KAGVTQTPRYLIKTRGQQVTLSCSPISGHRSVSWYQQTPGQGLQFLFEYFSETQRNKGNFPGRFSGRQFSNSRSEMNVSTLELGDSALYLCASSLVESSYEQYFGPGTRLTVT.

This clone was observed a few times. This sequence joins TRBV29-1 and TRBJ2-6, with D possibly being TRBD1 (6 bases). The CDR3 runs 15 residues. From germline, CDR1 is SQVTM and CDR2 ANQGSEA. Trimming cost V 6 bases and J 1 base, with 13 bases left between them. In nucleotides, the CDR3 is TGCAGCGTCAAGGGGCAGGGGTCTGGGGCCAACGTCCTGACTTTC. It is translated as CSVKGQGSGANVLTF.

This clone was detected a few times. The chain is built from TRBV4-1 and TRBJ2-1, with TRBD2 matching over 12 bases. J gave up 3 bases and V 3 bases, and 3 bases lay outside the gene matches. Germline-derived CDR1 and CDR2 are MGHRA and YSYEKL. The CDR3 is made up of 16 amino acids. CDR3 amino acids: CASSHPLAGGYNEQFF. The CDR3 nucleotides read TGCGCCAGCAGCCACCCACTAGCGGGAGGCTACAATGAGCAGTTCTTC.

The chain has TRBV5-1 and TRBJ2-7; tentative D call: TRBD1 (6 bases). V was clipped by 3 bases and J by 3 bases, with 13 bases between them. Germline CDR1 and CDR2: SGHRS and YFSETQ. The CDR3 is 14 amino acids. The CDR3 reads CASSSQAGDYEQYF. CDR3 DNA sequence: TGCGCCAGCAGCTCCCAGGCAGGGGACTACGAGCAGTACTTC.

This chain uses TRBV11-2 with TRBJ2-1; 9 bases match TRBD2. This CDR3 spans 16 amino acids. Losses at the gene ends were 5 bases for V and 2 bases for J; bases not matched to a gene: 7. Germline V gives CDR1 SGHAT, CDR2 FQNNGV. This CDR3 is CASSPSSSGTYNEQFF. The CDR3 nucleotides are TGTGCCAGCAGCCCCTCCTCTAGCGGGACCTACAATGAGCAGTTCTTC.

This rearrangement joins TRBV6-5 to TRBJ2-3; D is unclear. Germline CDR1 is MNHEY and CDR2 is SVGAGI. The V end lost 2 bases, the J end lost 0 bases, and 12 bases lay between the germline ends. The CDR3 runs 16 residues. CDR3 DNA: TGTGCCAGCAGTTACGGTCTCTCGGACAGCACAGATACGCAGTATTTT. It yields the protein CASSYGLSDSTDTQYF.

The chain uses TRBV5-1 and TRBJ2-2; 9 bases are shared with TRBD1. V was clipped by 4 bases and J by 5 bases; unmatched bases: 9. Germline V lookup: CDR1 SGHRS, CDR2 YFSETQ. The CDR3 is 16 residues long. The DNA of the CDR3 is TGCGCCAGCAGCCCGAGAACAGGGGGCAATACCGGGGAGCTGTTTTTT. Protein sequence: CASSPRTGGNTGELFF.

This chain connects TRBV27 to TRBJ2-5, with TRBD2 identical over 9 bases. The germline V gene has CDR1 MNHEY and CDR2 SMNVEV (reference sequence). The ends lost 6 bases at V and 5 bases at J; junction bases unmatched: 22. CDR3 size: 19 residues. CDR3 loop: CASSLSHSTSGRFGETQYF. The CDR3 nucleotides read TGTGCCAGCAGCCTATCTCACTCGACTAGCGGTCGATTCGGGGAGACCCAGTACTTC.